This T cell receptor beta chain derives from a study of T cells expressing NK-cell markers. Study as a whole: The authors derived TCR beta repertoires from sorted CD3+CD56+NKG2C+, CD3+CD56+NKG2C- and CD3+CD56-NKG2C+ T cells. Seven of the eight sequenced donors were HCMV-seropositive; one was seronegative.

TCRdb reanalyzed the 5' RACE reads, giving one entry per CDR3 protein sequence and no DNA. The sample includes about 180,000 distinct CDR3 sequences. This CDR3 is 15 amino acids long. Germline loops: CDR1 SNHLY, CDR2 FYNNEI. The sequence came from a man between 18 and 69 years old in good health. Input material: blood T cells: a sorted CD56 or NKG2C T cell subset, CD4+ or CD8+ T cells, or bulk PBMC T cells (not recorded which). The chain carries TRBV2 and TRBJ1-2; the TRBD1 assignment by TCRdb is unverifiable without DNA. The chain's CDR3 is CASSEIQADPLGYTF.